This entry concerns a single T cell receptor beta chain. Its target is not known. The CDR3 spans 16 residues. The germline V gene encodes CDR1 SGHTA and CDR2 FQGNSA. The V segment lost 3 bases and the J segment 0 bases; nucleotides outside the gene matches: 3. Vbeta (60) and Jbeta (13) primers were used in the PCR. This table comes from immunoSEQ multiplex PCR, and its TCRdb copy is limited to in-frame clones, with some not included. The table records about 110,000 clones, roughly 82% of them present only once. This record comes from a study of cytomegalovirus exposure and HLA in healthy donors. Findings of the study overall: Relative to the roughly 690-donor mean, N-insertions were reportedly fewer in an Asian-associated ancestry cluster in a later analysis. Most TCR beta V segments were productive about 90% or about 30% of the time in an earlier analysis.

These donors counted as nominally healthy when sampled, but unrecorded immune exposures were likely. This sequence was found in a man between 50 and 59 years old in good health and CMV-seronegative. The chain uses TRBV7-2 and TRBJ2-2; 8 nucleotides line up with TRBD2. The sample consisted of PBMCs. CDR3 protein: CASSFPRGANTGELFF. The CDR3 DNA is TGTGCCAGCAGCTTCCCGCGGGGGGCGAACACCGGGGAGCTGTTTTTT.